The clone carrying this TCR beta chain was seen repeatedly, ten times or more. Antigen: not known. TCRdb passed the 5' RACE reads through MiXCR, listing each CDR3 protein once. The sample lists some 270,000 distinct CDR3 sequences; about 8.9% were seen once. The data belong to a study of identical twins. Findings and caveats of the study: The study found weaker excess twin sharing in beta out-of-frame sequences. Models predicted too little out-of-frame TCR alpha sharing in monozygotic twins. Zero-insertion results could be subject to partial confounding by invariant MAIT and iNKT cells. Abundant cord blood beta clonotypes carried fewer insertions; memory repertoires showed none.

In germline, CDR1 is ENHRY, CDR2 SYGVKD. This CDR3 is built from 12 residues. V lost 3 bases and J lost 9, with 9 bases in between. The same data also contributed to another study, on yellow fever vaccine responses in identical twins.

Sequenced: CD8+ T cells sorted from blood. V usage is TRBV10-3 and J usage is TRBJ2-1, with D possibly being TRBD1 (5 bases). The TCR originated in a woman aged 18-29 years in good health. Written as DNA, the CDR3 is TGTGCCATCAGTGAACAGGTTGGTGAGCAGTTCTTC. This gives the protein CAISEQVGEQFF.